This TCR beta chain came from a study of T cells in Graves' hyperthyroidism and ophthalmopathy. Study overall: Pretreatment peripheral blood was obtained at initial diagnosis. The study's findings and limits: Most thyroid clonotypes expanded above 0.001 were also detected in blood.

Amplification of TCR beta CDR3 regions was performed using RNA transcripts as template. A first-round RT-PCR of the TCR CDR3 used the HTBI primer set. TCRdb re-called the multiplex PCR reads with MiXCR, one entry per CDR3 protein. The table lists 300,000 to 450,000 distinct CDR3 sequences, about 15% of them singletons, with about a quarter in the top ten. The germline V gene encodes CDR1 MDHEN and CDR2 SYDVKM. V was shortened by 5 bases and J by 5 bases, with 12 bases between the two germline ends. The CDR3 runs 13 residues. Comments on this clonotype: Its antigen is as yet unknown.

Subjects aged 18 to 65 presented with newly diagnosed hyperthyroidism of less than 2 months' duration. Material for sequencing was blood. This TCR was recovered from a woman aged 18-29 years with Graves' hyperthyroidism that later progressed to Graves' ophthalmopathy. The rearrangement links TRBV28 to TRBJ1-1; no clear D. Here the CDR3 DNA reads TGTGCCAGCAGTGTATCATTTGTTACTGAAGCTTTCTTT. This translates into CASSVSFVTEAFF. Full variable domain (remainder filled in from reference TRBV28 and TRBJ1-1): DVKVTQSSRYLVKRTGEKVFLECVQDMDHENMFWYRQDPGLGLRLIYFSYDVKMKEKGDIPEGYSVSREKKERFSLILESASTNQTSMYLCASSVSFVTEAFFGQGTRLTVV.